These T cell receptor beta chains were read from a single sample in a study of radiotherapy plus CTLA-4 blockade in lung cancer. The data were produced by immunoSEQ multiplex PCR, yet TCRdb's version contains in-frame clones alone and is incomplete. In the table there are roughly 51,000 clones, approximately 86% of which are singletons. Material: peripheral blood, obtained from a patient treated with radiotherapy plus ipilimumab. The origin of the receptors is a human donor with non-small cell lung cancer that progressed on radiotherapy plus ipilimumab. Some clones in this sample may be carry-over from other donors' samples. Each CDR3 is given with its conserved first and last residue. D genes are given only for firm matches. Expanded clones are given a class, and other clones once, few, many or no size at all.

v_gene,d_gene,abundance,j_gene,len,CDR3aa,CDR3nt
TRBV18,-,-,TRBJ1-1,14,CASSPLTSNTEAFF,TGTGCCAGCTCACCACTAACATCGAACACTGAAGCTTTCTTT
TRBV9,-,few,TRBJ2-7,13,CASSEGSSYEQYF,TGTGCCAGCAGCGAAGGGAGCTCCTACGAGCAGTACTTC
TRBV5-1,-,-,TRBJ2-1,12,CASSEQYNEQFF,TGCGCCAGCAGTGAACAATACAATGAGCAGTTCTTC
TRBV15,-,-,TRBJ1-4,16,CATSRAPGTTNEKLFF,TGTGCCACCAGCAGAGCACCGGGAACAACTAATGAAAAACTGTTTTTT
TRBV30,TRBD1,few,TRBJ1-2,12,CAWSSGGYGYTF,TGTGCCTGGAGTTCAGGGGGCTATGGCTACACCTTC
TRBV5-6,TRBD2,few,TRBJ2-7,12,CASSSGRGDSHF,TGTGCCAGCAGCTCCGGGCGGGGGGACTCACACTTC
TRBV6-4,-,few,TRBJ2-3,14,CASSGGLDTDTQYF,TGTGCCAGCAGTGGCGGACTTGACACAGATACGCAGTATTTT
TRBV7-2,-,-,TRBJ1-4,15,CASSPHFPIREKLFF,TGTGCCAGCAGCCCCCATTTCCCTATTCGGGAAAAACTGTTTTTT
TRBV7-2,TRBD2,few,TRBJ2-7,16,CASSLDPAGSSYEQYF,TGTGCCAGCAGCTTAGATCCAGCGGGGAGCTCCTACGAGCAGTACTTC
TRBV7-3,-,-,TRBJ2-3,14,CASSPSGGTDTQYF,TGTGCCAGCAGCCCCTCGGGTGGTACAGATACGCAGTATTTT
TRBV11-2,TRBD2,-,TRBJ2-3,17,CASSLVVRTSGTDTQYF,TGTGCCAGCAGCTTAGTAGTAAGGACTAGCGGCACAGATACGCAGTATTTT
TRBV5-1,TRBD1,once,TRBJ1-4,14,CASSTGQVNEKLFF,TGCGCCAGCAGCACTGGACAGGTTAATGAAAAACTGTTTTTT
TRBV7-9,-,-,TRBJ2-1,12,CASSFGGGSEFF,-
TRBV18,TRBD1,-,TRBJ1-4,15,CASSPGQGTNEKLFF,TGTGCCAGCTCACCAGGACAGGGCACTAATGAAAAACTGTTTTTT
TRBV2,TRBD1,-,TRBJ2-2,13,CASISGQAGELFF,TGTGCCAGCATATCCGGACAGGCCGGGGAGCTGTTTTTT
TRBV27,TRBD2,-,TRBJ2-3,16,CASTLTSDLDRDTQYF,TGTGCCAGCACTCTTACTAGCGATCTTGACAGAGATACGCAGTATTTT
TRBV19,TRBD1,-,TRBJ1-1,15,CASSPLRGYITEAFF,TGTGCCAGTAGTCCTCTCAGGGGGTACATCACTGAAGCTTTCTTT
TRBV9,-,-,TRBJ2-4,15,CASSVEQGGKNIQYF,TGTGCCAGCAGCGTAGAGCAGGGAGGCAAAAACATTCAGTACTTC
TRBV5-1,-,-,TRBJ2-5,16,CASKFGTAGIWETQYF,TGCGCCAGCAAATTCGGTACGGCAGGGATTTGGGAGACCCAGTACTTC
TRBV10-1,-,-,TRBJ2-4,17,CASSAVLPTRDKNIQYF,TGCGCCAGCAGTGCAGTCCTCCCTACCCGGGACAAAAACATTCAGTACTTC
TRBV7-8,TRBD2,-,TRBJ2-3,16,CASSLVRLAGTDTQYF,TGTGCCAGCAGCTTAGTTCGACTAGCAGGCACAGATACGCAGTATTTT
TRBV19,TRBD2,-,TRBJ2-1,16,CASSTPPAGGYNEQFF,TGTGCCAGTAGTACTCCCCCAGCGGGAGGCTACAATGAGCAGTTCTTC
TRBV11-2,TRBD2,-,TRBJ2-1,14,CASSPTSGSNEQFF,TGTGCCAGCAGCCCGACTAGCGGGAGCAATGAGCAGTTCTTC